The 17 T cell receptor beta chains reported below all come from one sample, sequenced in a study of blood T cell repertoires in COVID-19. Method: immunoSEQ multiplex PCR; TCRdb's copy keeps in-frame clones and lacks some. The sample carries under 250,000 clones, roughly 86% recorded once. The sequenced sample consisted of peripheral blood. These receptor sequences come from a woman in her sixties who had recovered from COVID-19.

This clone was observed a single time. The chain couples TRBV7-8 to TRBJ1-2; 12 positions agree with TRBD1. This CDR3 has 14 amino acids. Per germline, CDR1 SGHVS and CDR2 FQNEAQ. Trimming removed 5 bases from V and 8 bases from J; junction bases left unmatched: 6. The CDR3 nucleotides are TGTGCCAGCAGCGGGACAGGGGGCTATGAAGGCTACACCTTC. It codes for CASSGTGGYEGYTF. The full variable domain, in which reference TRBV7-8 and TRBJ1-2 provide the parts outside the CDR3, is GAGVSQSPRYKVAKRGQDVALRCDPISGHVSLFWYQQALGQGPEFLTYFQNEAQLDKSGLPSDRFFAERPEGSVSTLKIQRTQQEDSAVYLCASSGTGGYEGYTFGSGTRLTVV.

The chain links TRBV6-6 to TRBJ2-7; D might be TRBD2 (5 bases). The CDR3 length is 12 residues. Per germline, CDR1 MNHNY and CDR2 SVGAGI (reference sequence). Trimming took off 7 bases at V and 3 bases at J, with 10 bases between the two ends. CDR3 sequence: CASKGEFYEQYF. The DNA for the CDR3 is TGTGCCAGCAAGGGAGAGTTCTACGAGCAGTACTTC.

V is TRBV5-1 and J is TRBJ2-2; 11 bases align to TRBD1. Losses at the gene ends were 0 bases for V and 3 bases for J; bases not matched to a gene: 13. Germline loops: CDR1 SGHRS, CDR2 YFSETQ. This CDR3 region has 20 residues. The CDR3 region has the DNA TGCGCCAGCAGCTTGGCCTGGGGACAGGGGGGCGGCAGCTACACCGGGGAGCTGTTTTTT. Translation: CASSLAWGQGGGSYTGELFF.

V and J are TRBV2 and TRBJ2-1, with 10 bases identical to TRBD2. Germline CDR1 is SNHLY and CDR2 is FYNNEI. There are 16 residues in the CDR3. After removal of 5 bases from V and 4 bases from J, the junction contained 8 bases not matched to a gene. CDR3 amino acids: CASSLPSGGVYNEQFF. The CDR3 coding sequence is TGTGCCAGCAGTTTACCTAGCGGGGGTGTATACAATGAGCAGTTCTTC.

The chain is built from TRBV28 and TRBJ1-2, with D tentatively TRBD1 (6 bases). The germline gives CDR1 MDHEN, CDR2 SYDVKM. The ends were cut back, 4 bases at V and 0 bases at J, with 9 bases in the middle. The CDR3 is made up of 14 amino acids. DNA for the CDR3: TGTGCCAGCAGTTCACAGGGAGCTAACTATGGCTACACCTTC. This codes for CASSSQGANYGYTF.

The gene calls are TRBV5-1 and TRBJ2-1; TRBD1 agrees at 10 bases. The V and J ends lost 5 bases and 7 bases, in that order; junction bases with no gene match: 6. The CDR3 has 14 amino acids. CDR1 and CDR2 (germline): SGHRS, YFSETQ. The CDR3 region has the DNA TGCGCCAGCAGGCGGGACAGGGGAGAAAATGAGCAGTTCTTC. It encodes CASRRDRGENEQFF.

The CDR3 DNA is TGTGCCAGCAGCCCAGGCAACCGGGGGAGCGAGCAGTACTTC. Translation gives CASSPGNRGSEQYF. V gene TRBV4-2 combines with J gene TRBJ2-7, with D maybe TRBD2 (6 bases). Looked up from germline, CDR1 is LGHNA and CDR2 is YNFKEQ. The CDR3 consists of 14 residues. Trimming removed 4 bases at V and 6 bases at J, with 16 bases between.

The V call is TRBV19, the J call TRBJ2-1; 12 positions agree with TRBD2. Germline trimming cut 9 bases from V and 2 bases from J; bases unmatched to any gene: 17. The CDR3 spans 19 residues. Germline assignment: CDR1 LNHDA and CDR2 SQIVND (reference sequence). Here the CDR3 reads CASHRRLAGGPAAYNEQFF. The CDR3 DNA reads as TGTGCCAGCCACCGGAGGCTAGCGGGGGGGCCGGCCGCCTACAATGAGCAGTTCTTC.

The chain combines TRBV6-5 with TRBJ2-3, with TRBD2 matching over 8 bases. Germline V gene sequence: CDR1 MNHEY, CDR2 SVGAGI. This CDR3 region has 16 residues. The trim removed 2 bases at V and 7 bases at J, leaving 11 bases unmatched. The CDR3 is CASSYPGLAGGNTQYF. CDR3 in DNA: TGTGCCAGCAGTTACCCCGGGCTAGCGGGTGGGAATACGCAGTATTTT.

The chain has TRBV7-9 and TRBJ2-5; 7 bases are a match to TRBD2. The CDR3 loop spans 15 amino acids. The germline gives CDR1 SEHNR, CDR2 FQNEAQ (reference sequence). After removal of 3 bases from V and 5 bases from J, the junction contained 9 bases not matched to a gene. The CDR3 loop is CASSFRQTSTETQYF. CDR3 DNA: TGTGCCAGCAGCTTCAGACAGACTAGCACGGAGACCCAGTACTTC.

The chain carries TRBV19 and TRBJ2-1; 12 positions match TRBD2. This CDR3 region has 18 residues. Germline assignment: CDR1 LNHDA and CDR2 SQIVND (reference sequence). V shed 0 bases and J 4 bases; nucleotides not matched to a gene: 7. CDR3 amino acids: CASSIDKLAGGRYNEQFF. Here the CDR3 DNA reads TGTGCCAGTAGTATAGATAAGCTAGCGGGGGGGCGATACAATGAGCAGTTCTTC.

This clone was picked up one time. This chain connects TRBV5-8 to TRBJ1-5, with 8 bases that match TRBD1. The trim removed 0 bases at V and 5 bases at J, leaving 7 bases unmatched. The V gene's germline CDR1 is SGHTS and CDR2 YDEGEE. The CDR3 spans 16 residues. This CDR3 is CASSLGVGTGYQPQHF. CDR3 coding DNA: TGTGCCAGCAGCTTGGGGGTGGGGACAGGCTATCAGCCCCAGCATTTT.

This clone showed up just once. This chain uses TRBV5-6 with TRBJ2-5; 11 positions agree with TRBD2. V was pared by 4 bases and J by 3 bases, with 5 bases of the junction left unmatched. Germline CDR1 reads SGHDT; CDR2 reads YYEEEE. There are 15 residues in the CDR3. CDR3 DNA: TGTGCCAGCAGCCCGACTAGCGGGGTAAAAGAGACCCAGTACTTC. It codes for CASSPTSGVKETQYF.

The CDR3 reads CASRRLAGSDTQYF. CDR3 DNA: TGTGCCAGCAGACGACTAGCGGGGTCAGATACGCAGTATTTT. This chain joins TRBV6-5 and TRBJ2-3, with TRBD2 identical over 11 bases. Per the germline V gene, CDR1 is MNHEY and CDR2 is SVGAGI. CDR3 length equals 14 residues. The V and J ends lost 6 bases and 4 bases, in that order; junction bases with no gene match: 3.

This CDR3 reads CASSSDKLYGYTF. In nucleotides, the CDR3 is TGTGCCAGCAGTTCGGACAAACTCTATGGCTACACCTTC. The chain combines TRBV2 with TRBJ1-2, with D possibly matching TRBD1 (5 bases). V was trimmed by 5 bases and J by 4 bases, leaving 11 bases between them. This CDR3 has 13 amino acids. CDR1 is SNHLY and CDR2 is FYNNEI in the germline V gene.

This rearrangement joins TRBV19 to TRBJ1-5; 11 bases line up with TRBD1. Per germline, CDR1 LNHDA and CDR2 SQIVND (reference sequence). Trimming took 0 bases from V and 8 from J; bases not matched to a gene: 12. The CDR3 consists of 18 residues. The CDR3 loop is CASSIDFPGTGGIEPQHF. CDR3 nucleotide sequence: TGTGCCAGTAGTATAGATTTCCCCGGGACAGGGGGTATTGAGCCCCAGCATTTT. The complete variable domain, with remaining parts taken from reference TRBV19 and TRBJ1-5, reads DGGITQSPKYLFRKEGQNVTLSCEQNLNHDAMYWYRQDPGQGLRLIYYSQIVNDFQKGDIAEGYSVSREKKESFPLTVTSAQKNPTAFYLCASSIDFPGTGGIEPQHFGDGTRLSIL.

DNA for the CDR3: TGTGCCAGCAGCTTAGTATTCGATAGGGGGTCACAGCGAAATCAGCCCCAGCATTTT. This gives the protein CASSLVFDRGSQRNQPQHF. J is TRBJ1-5 and V is TRBV7-8; tentative D call: TRBD1 (6 bases). The V and J ends lost 1 base and 4 bases respectively, with 23 bases between them. CDR3 length: 19 residues. In germline, CDR1 is SGHVS, CDR2 FQNEAQ.